Sequencing of this T cell receptor beta chain was carried out in a study of blood T cell repertoires in COVID-19. Trimming pared 1 base from V and 4 bases from J, leaving 10 bases between. Looked up from germline, CDR1 is GTSNPN and CDR2 is SVGIG (reference sequence). The CDR3 spans 13 residues. Original processing methods: Estimated nucleated cell counts came from reference gene primer amplification. TCRdb's table, derived via immunoSEQ multiplex PCR, lists solely in-frame clones and lacks some. The DNA gave D and trimming, while V, J and clone size come from that table. In the table there are around 200,000 clones, roughly 89% of which are singletons.

This chain links TRBV30 with TRBJ1-2; perhaps TRBD1 as D (5 bases). The sequencing input was peripheral blood. This clonotype originated in a man aged 40-50 years with acute or convalescent COVID-19. The CDR3 loop reads CAWSDRRPYGYTF. In nucleotides, the CDR3 is TGTGCCTGGAGTGACAGGAGACCCTATGGCTACACCTTC.